This T cell receptor (beta chain) emerged from a study of control samples from healthy donors and cancer patients. Between the trimmed V and J ends, which lost 3 bases and 4 bases, there was a span of 13 bases. Germline CDR1 reads ENHRY; CDR2 reads SYGVKD. The CDR3 sequence is 14 residues long. Repertoires were generated with immunoSEQ multiplex PCR, while TCRdb's copy carries only in-frame clones and drops some. The data show fewer than 60,000 clones, approximately 89% seen once. Input material: PBMCs. The TCR was taken from a woman in her fifties or sixties with lung cancer. The genes are TRBV10-3 and TRBJ2-7; D is undetermined. The DNA of the CDR3 is TGTGCCATCAGTGACGTGGCGGCTGCTTACGAGCAGTACTTC. Translating gives CAISDVAAAYEQYF.